Below, 12 T cell receptor beta chains from the same sample are listed, as sequenced in a study of blood T cell repertoires in COVID-19. Method: immunoSEQ multiplex PCR; TCRdb's copy keeps in-frame clones and lacks some. The data contain roughly 190,000 clones, more than 75% of them singletons. Sample: peripheral blood. These TCRs come from a young man with active or convalescent COVID-19.

The chain is built from TRBV5-4 and TRBJ2-2; D call uncertain. Trimming left V 0 bases short and J 7 bases short, with 16 bases between. The CDR3 runs to 16 residues. The germline gives CDR1 SGHNT, CDR2 YYREEE (reference sequence). The CDR3 sequence: CASSLERGARHGELFF. DNA of the CDR3: TGTGCCAGCAGCTTGGAACGTGGAGCTCGGCACGGGGAGCTGTTTTTT.

The chain uses TRBV9 and TRBJ2-3; D possibly corresponds to TRBD1 (6 bases). Germline-derived CDR1 and CDR2 are SGDLS and YYNGEE. The CDR3 sequence is 19 residues long. V shed 3 bases and J shed 5 bases, with 28 bases lying between them. Here the CDR3 DNA reads TGTGCCAGCAGCGCCCGAATCCGACAGGCCCCCGGGCTTAGAGATACGCAGTATTTT. It encodes CASSARIRQAPGLRDTQYF.

V gene TRBV4-3 combines with J gene TRBJ2-5; D is ambiguous. CDR1 and CDR2 (germline): LGHNA, YSLEER. V dropped 1 base and J dropped 5 bases, with 17 bases sitting between them. The CDR3 has 16 residues. The CDR3 spells CASSQVAYRVGETQYF. CDR3 coding DNA: TGCGCCAGCAGCCAAGTTGCATACCGAGTCGGGGAGACCCAGTACTTC.

The chain recombines TRBV18 with TRBJ1-5, with 12 bases identical to TRBD1. This CDR3 has 16 amino acids. V trimming: 3 bases; J trimming: 5 bases; junction bases outside the gene matches: 5. Germline V gene data show CDR1 as KGHSH and CDR2 as LQKENI. The CDR3 region has the DNA TGTGCCAGCTCACCCCGGGACAGGGGGCTTGATCAGCCCCAGCATTTT. Translation gives CASSPRDRGLDQPQHF.

The genes are TRBV11-2 and TRBJ1-1; TRBD1 aligns across 9 bases. J lost 6 bases, V lost 5 bases, and 13 bases had no gene match. This CDR3 has 16 amino acids. The V gene's germline CDR1 is SGHAT and CDR2 FQNNGV. The CDR3 DNA is TGTGCCAGCAGCGCCCGGTACGGGGGGGACAGGGCTGAAGCTTTCTTT. It yields the protein CASSARYGGDRAEAFF.

The chain couples TRBV6-1 to TRBJ1-1; unclear D gene. Trimming left V 3 bases short and J 0 bases short, with 17 bases between. The CDR3 contains 17 residues. The germline CDR1 and CDR2 sequences are MNHNS and SASEGT. CDR3: CASSDRRSNLMNTEAFF. In DNA form, the CDR3 reads TGTGCCAGCAGTGACCGACGGAGCAACTTAATGAACACTGAAGCTTTCTTT.

The rearrangement joins TRBV29-1 to TRBJ2-7, with TRBD2 matching over 7 bases. The germline V gene has CDR1 SQVTM and CDR2 ANQGSEA. The trim removed 4 bases at V and 2 bases at J, leaving 8 bases unmatched. This CDR3 has 14 residues. In DNA form, the CDR3 reads TGCAGCGTTGCCCAACGCGGGGGTACCTACGAGCAGTACTTC. This encodes CSVAQRGGTYEQYF.

The chain is built from TRBV14 and TRBJ2-3; D is undetermined. The germline gives CDR1 SGHDN, CDR2 FVKESK. Trimming removed 0 bases at V and 0 bases at J, with 13 bases between. The CDR3 is made up of 17 amino acids. This CDR3 reads CASSQEIFLGSTDTQYF. The CDR3 DNA is TGTGCCAGCAGCCAAGAAATTTTCCTTGGCAGCACAGATACGCAGTATTTT.

The chain employs TRBV7-2 and TRBJ2-3; tentatively, D is TRBD1 (6 bases). V gave up 2 bases and J gave up 4 bases, with 13 bases separating them. The V gene's germline CDR1 is SGHTA and CDR2 FQGNSA. The CDR3 loop spans 15 amino acids. CDR3 DNA: TGTGCCAGCAGCTTACAACTCCAGGGGTCAGATACGCAGTATTTT. Translating it yields CASSLQLQGSDTQYF.

CDR3 in DNA: TGTGCCAGCAGCCCCCTAATCCCAAACATTCAGTACTTC. Translation: CASSPLIPNIQYF. The chain employs TRBV7-9 and TRBJ2-4; unclear D gene. V gave up 5 bases and J gave up 6 bases, with 11 bases separating them. CDR3 size: 13 residues. CDR1 is SEHNR, CDR2 FQNEAQ, per germline (reference sequence).

This sequence joins TRBV7-3 and TRBJ1-1, with TRBD1 as a possible D gene (6 bases). The ends were cut back, 0 bases at V and 3 bases at J, with 11 bases in the middle. Looked up from germline, CDR1 is SGHTA and CDR2 is FQGTGA. This CDR3 is built from 15 residues. The CDR3 sequence is CASSLTGGWDTEAFF. The CDR3, as DNA: TGTGCCAGCAGCTTAACAGGGGGTTGGGACACTGAAGCTTTCTTT.

The chain has TRBV27 and TRBJ2-6; weak D call: TRBD1 (5 bases). Trimming removed 4 bases from V and 0 bases from J, with 13 bases in between. The V gene's germline CDR1 is MNHEY and CDR2 SMNVEV (reference sequence). The CDR3 is 17 residues long. In DNA form, the CDR3 reads TGTGCCAGCAGTTCGGAACGACAGCTCTCTGGGGCCAACGTCCTGACTTTC. Translating gives CASSSERQLSGANVLTF.